The present T cell receptor (beta chain) was sequenced within a study of cytomegalovirus exposure and HLA in healthy donors. This CDR3 is 14 amino acids long. Trimming took off 0 bases at V and 2 bases at J, with 7 bases between the two ends. The germline V gene encodes CDR1 MNHNY and CDR2 SVGAGI (reference sequence). Each of the donors was a healthy bone marrow donor. The PCR had 60 Vbeta and 13 Jbeta primers. Generated by immunoSEQ multiplex PCR, the TCRdb table keeps only in-frame clones and is missing some. The sample records 200,000 or so clones, roughly 84% being singletons. The chain recombines TRBV6-6 with TRBJ1-1; no clear D. The sequenced material came from PBMCs. This receptor was obtained from a girl less than two years old in good health and CMV-seronegative. CDR3 in DNA: TGTGCCAGCAGTTACTCGGCCGCAAACACTGAAGCTTTCTTT. Its translation: CASSYSAANTEAFF.